What follows describes a single TCR beta chain. The entry originates in a study of blood T cell repertoires in COVID-19. Study background: Samples representing acute and convalescent COVID-19 were sourced from the United States, Italy and Spain.

CDR1 and CDR2 (germline): MDHEN, SYDVKM. V lost 3 bases and J lost 0, with 14 bases in between. This CDR3 is built from 17 residues. Sequencing was performed with immunoSEQ multiplex PCR; in TCRdb, only in-frame clones are kept and a portion is missing. The table includes about 230,000 clones, roughly 80% detected once. This receptor was identified in a man aged 45-60 years with active or convalescent COVID-19. The sample taken for sequencing was peripheral blood. The V gene is TRBV28, the J gene TRBJ2-2; D possibly corresponds to TRBD1 (5 bases). The CDR3 bases are TGTGCCAGCAGTTTCTCGGACACTCTATCGAACACCGGGGAGCTGTTTTTT. Protein product: CASSFSDTLSNTGELFF.